The next 29 T cell receptor beta chains were all read from a single sample in a study of post-analysis software for immune sequencing data. Study observations and caveats: When patients were compared with controls, about five TRBV segments were more frequent, TRBV5-6, TRBV5-1 and TRBV20-1 among them.

No antigen has been assigned to these receptors. Carried by the TCR beta cDNA libraries were unique molecular identifiers. MiXCR, run by TCRdb on the PCR reads, gives a single entry per CDR3 protein. The repertoire holds roughly 800,000 distinct CDR3 sequences, with roughly 46% as singletons. Sequencing used blood. Source of these receptors: a girl aged 10-17 years with multiple sclerosis.

The chain combines TRBV7-9 with TRBJ2-7; D not resolved. In germline, CDR1 is SEHNR, CDR2 FQNEAQ (reference sequence). Trimming removed 5 bases at V and 2 bases at J, with 16 bases between. The CDR3 covers 15 residues. CDR3 nucleotide sequence: TGTGCCAGCAGCCTTCCCCGGACCGATACCTACGAGCAGTACTTC. Amino acids: CASSLPRTDTYEQYF.

The rearrangement links TRBV12-3 or TRBV12-4 to TRBJ1-2; no reliable D call. V shed 2 bases and J shed 4 bases, with 11 bases lying between them. CDR3 length: 14 residues. The CDR3: CASSLTQSPYGYTF. The CDR3 DNA is TGTGCCAGCAGTTTAACACAGTCTCCCTATGGCTACACCTTC.

The chain joins TRBV20-1 to TRBJ2-5, with a possible D match to TRBD2 (6 bases). The CDR3 length is 14 residues. Germline lookup yields CDR1 DFQATT and CDR2 SNEGSKA (reference sequence). Trimming removed 3 bases at V and 3 bases at J, with 14 bases between. The CDR3 DNA is TGCAGTGCTAGTCCCCTGGCGGGGAAAGAGACCCAGTACTTC. Translating gives CSASPLAGKETQYF.

The genes are TRBV10-3 and TRBJ2-2, with 15 bases lining up with TRBD2. The CDR3 sequence is 21 residues long. The germline V gene has CDR1 ENHRY and CDR2 SYGVKD. V lost 7 bases, J lost 8 bases, and 23 bases stayed unmatched. The CDR3 loop reads CAITRTSGRACRSNSTGELFF. The DNA for the CDR3 is TGTGCCATCACTCGGACTAGCGGGAGGGCCTGTCGTTCAAACTCGACTGGGGAGCTGTTTTTT.

This clonotype has more than one count but fewer than ten. The rearrangement joins TRBV15 to TRBJ2-1, with no clear D. Germline V gene sequence: CDR1 LNHNV, CDR2 YYDKDF (reference sequence). The CDR3 runs 12 residues. V was cut by 1 base and J by 6 bases, with 4 bases left in between. This chain's CDR3 is CATSRVRNEQFF. DNA for the CDR3: TGTGCCACCAGCAGAGTCCGCAATGAGCAGTTCTTC.

The V call is TRBV5-5, the J call TRBJ2-3, with D maybe TRBD2 (6 bases). The V end was cut by 0 bases, the J end by 10 bases, with 12 bases between. Germline V lookup: CDR1 SGHKS, CDR2 YYEKEE (reference sequence). This CDR3 spans 13 amino acids. DNA of the CDR3: TGTGCCAGCAGCTTGGAGCTGGGAGGTGCGCAGTATTTT. Residues: CASSLELGGAQYF.

The rearrangement links TRBV5-1 to TRBJ2-6; D may correspond to TRBD1 or TRBD2 (6 bases each). V dropped 4 bases and J dropped 0 bases, with 14 bases sitting between them. Germline V gives CDR1 SGHRS, CDR2 YFSETQ. There are 17 residues in the CDR3. The CDR3: CASSPGDSHSGANVLTF. DNA of the CDR3: TGCGCCAGCAGCCCAGGGGACTCCCACTCTGGGGCCAACGTCCTGACTTTC. Supplemented by reference TRBV5-1 and TRBJ2-6, the full variable domain reads KAGVTQTPRYLIKTRGQQVTLSCSPISGHRSVSWYQQTPGQGLQFLFEYFSETQRNKGNFPGRFSGRQFSNSRSEMNVSTLELGDSALYLCASSPGDSHSGANVLTFGAGSRLTVL.

V and J are TRBV5-1 and TRBJ2-3; TRBD2 aligns across 10 bases. The CDR3 loop spans 16 amino acids. The trim removed 0 bases at V and 6 bases at J, leaving 7 bases unmatched. CDR1 is SGHRS, CDR2 YFSETQ, per germline. CDR3 amino acids: CASSLGGLAGVDTQYF. The CDR3 DNA follows: TGCGCCAGCAGCTTGGGAGGGCTAGCGGGAGTTGATACGCAGTATTTT.

The chain employs TRBV9 and TRBJ2-7, with D possibly matching TRBD1 (6 bases). Between the trimmed V and J ends, which lost 0 bases and 4 bases, there was a span of 14 bases. The CDR3 has 15 amino acids. CDR1 SGDLS and CDR2 YYNGEE come from the germline V gene. The chain's CDR3 is CASSVGATGVYEQYF. CDR3 nucleotides: TGTGCCAGCAGCGTAGGAGCGACAGGAGTTTACGAGCAGTACTTC.

This chain connects TRBV9 to TRBJ2-6; TRBD1 agrees at 8 bases. The CDR3 runs 15 residues. J gave up 12 bases and V 3 bases, and 11 bases lay outside the gene matches. In germline, CDR1 is SGDLS, CDR2 YYNGEE. The CDR3 here is CASSAGQVERGVLTF. CDR3 DNA sequence: TGTGCCAGCAGCGCGGGACAGGTCGAGCGTGGCGTCCTGACTTTC.

The V call is TRBV6-5, the J call TRBJ1-2; TRBD1 might be the D (5 bases). The CDR3 runs 13 residues. Trimming left V 0 bases short and J 7 bases short, with 9 bases between. Germline assignment: CDR1 MNHEY and CDR2 SVGAGI. The CDR3 DNA follows: TGTGCCAGCAGTTACTCGGCGGGGGGTGGCTACACCTTC. Translation gives CASSYSAGGGYTF.

For this clonotype: At one boundary the junction diverges from the germline segment, which might be a read error. The rearrangement links TRBV10-3 to TRBJ2-5; no clear D gene. CDR3 size: 15 residues. Germline CDR1 and CDR2: ENHRY and SYGVKD. The CDR3 is CAISDSLTNQGTQYF. CDR3 nucleotides: TGTGCCATCAGTGATTCCCTCACTAACCAAGGGACCCAGTACTTC.

V usage is TRBV12-3 or TRBV12-4 and J usage is TRBJ2-1; 7 bases agree with TRBD2. The CDR3 sequence is 11 residues long. Losses at the gene ends were 9 bases for V and 7 bases for J; bases not matched to a gene: 3. CDR3 in amino acids: CASSGSNEQFF. CDR3 DNA sequence: TGTGCCAGTAGCGGGTCAAATGAGCAGTTCTTC.

CDR3 in DNA: TGCAGTGCTAGTGAGCGGACCAATCAGCCCCAGCATTTT. Translation: CSASERTNQPQHF. This sequence joins TRBV20-1 and TRBJ1-5; D not resolved. Germline assignment: CDR1 DFQATT and CDR2 SNEGSKA (reference sequence). Trimming took 3 bases from V and 3 from J, leaving 9 bases between them. The CDR3 is made up of 13 amino acids.

This clonotype was seen a handful of times. The rearrangement joins TRBV6-5 to TRBJ2-3; tentatively, D is TRBD2 (6 bases). CDR3 length: 15 amino acids. V was pared by 0 bases and J by 0 bases, with 7 bases between. Germline CDR1 is MNHEY and CDR2 is SVGAGI. The CDR3 region is CASSYSRGSTDTQYF. For the CDR3, the DNA is TGTGCCAGCAGTTACTCGCGGGGTAGCACAGATACGCAGTATTTT.

This chain connects TRBV7-2 to TRBJ2-7; D perhaps matches TRBD1 (6 bases). The CDR3 is made up of 14 amino acids. Deletions cut 1 base from V and 3 bases from J, with 10 bases between. CDR1 and CDR2 from the germline V gene are SGHTA and FQGNSA. CDR3 residues: CASSLGAGDYEQYF. In DNA form, the CDR3 reads TGTGCCAGCAGCTTAGGGGCAGGGGACTACGAGCAGTACTTC.

The chain's CDR3 is CASSPEPVQKEQFF. CDR3 nucleotide sequence: TGCGCCAGCAGCCCAGAACCGGTCCAGAAAGAGCAGTTCTTC. V is TRBV5-1 and J is TRBJ2-1, with D unresolved. Trimming left V 4 bases short and J 10 bases short, with 18 bases between. Looked up from germline, CDR1 is SGHRS and CDR2 is YFSETQ. This CDR3 is built from 14 residues.

The rearrangement uses TRBV20-1 and TRBJ2-5, with TRBD2 identical over 9 bases. Germline trimming cut 1 base from V and 1 base from J; bases unmatched to any gene: 4. This CDR3 is built from 15 residues. Germline CDR1 reads DFQATT; CDR2 reads SNEGSKA (reference sequence). Here the CDR3 DNA reads TGCAGTGCTAGAGTGACTAGCGGAGCCCAAGAGACCCAGTACTTC. It codes for CSARVTSGAQETQYF.

There are many counts of this clonotype. V usage is TRBV12-3 or TRBV12-4 and J usage is TRBJ2-1, with D possibly matching TRBD2 (5 bases). The CDR3 contains 13 residues. Trimming pared 5 bases from V and 6 bases from J, leaving 11 bases between. The DNA of the CDR3 is TGTGCCAGCAGTCCCGGAGGAGGCAATGAGCAGTTCTTC. This sequence encodes CASSPGGGNEQFF.

J is TRBJ2-5 and V is TRBV7-3, with D perhaps given as TRBD1 or TRBD2 (5 bases each). Trimming removed 2 bases at V and 5 bases at J, with 12 bases between. This CDR3 is built from 14 residues. The germline gives CDR1 SGHTA, CDR2 FQGTGA. The CDR3 nucleotides read TGTGCCAGCAGCTTACAGGGAGTTGGGGAGACCCAGTACTTC. It is translated as CASSLQGVGETQYF.

J is TRBJ2-4 and V is TRBV7-9, with 7 bases matching TRBD1. This CDR3 contains 14 residues. With 6 bases clipped from V and 5 bases from J, the junction kept 7 bases outside the gene matches. Germline V CDR1 and CDR2: SEHNR, FQNEAQ (reference sequence). The CDR3 region is CASSRTGVQNIQYF. Written as DNA, the CDR3 is TGTGCCAGCAGTCGAACAGGGGTGCAAAACATTCAGTACTTC.

The chain carries TRBV7-2 and TRBJ2-3; 9 bases align to TRBD2. CDR1 and CDR2 from the germline V gene are SGHTA and FQGNSA. The CDR3 sequence is 14 residues long. With V trimmed by 4 bases and J by 6 bases, 5 bases remained unmatched. The CDR3 region is CASSSSGKSDTQYF. DNA for the CDR3: TGTGCCAGCAGCTCTAGCGGGAAGAGTGATACGCAGTATTTT.

This clonotype was observed a few times. CDR3 amino acids: CASSLDIHAEAFF. The CDR3 nucleotides are TGTGCCAGCAGCTTAGATATTCACGCCGAAGCTTTCTTT. This chain links TRBV7-9 with TRBJ1-1; no reliable D call. Germline V CDR1 and CDR2: SEHNR, FQNEAQ (reference sequence). CDR3 size: 13 residues. Trimming cost V 1 base and J 8 bases, with 11 bases left between them.

J is TRBJ1-1 and V is TRBV4-1, with a possible D match to TRBD1 (5 bases). The CDR3 consists of 16 residues. Germline assignment: CDR1 MGHRA and CDR2 YSYEKL. V lost 3 bases, J lost 1 base, and 15 bases lay in between. DNA of the CDR3: TGCGCCAGCAGCCAGGAATTCGGGGCCCGGAACACTGAAGCTTTCTTT. Translating gives CASSQEFGARNTEAFF.

CDR3 protein: CASSNGTPTEAFF. CDR3 DNA sequence: TGTGCCAGCAGTAACGGGACACCCACTGAAGCTTTCTTT. The chain employs TRBV6-5 and TRBJ1-1; maybe TRBD1 (6 bases). The ends were cut back, 5 bases at V and 4 bases at J, with 11 bases in the middle. The CDR3 is 13 residues long. CDR1 MNHEY and CDR2 SVGAGI come from the germline V gene.

This clonotype was counted only a few times. The chain combines TRBV6-5 with TRBJ2-1, with D tentatively TRBD1 (6 bases). The V and J ends lost 0 bases and 5 bases respectively, with 11 bases between them. The CDR3 is made up of 15 amino acids. The germline V gene encodes CDR1 MNHEY and CDR2 SVGAGI. CDR3 sequence: CASSYSWTVNNEQFF. The CDR3, as DNA: TGTGCCAGCAGTTACTCGTGGACAGTAAACAATGAGCAGTTCTTC.

V gene TRBV27 combines with J gene TRBJ1-5; D is perhaps TRBD1 (5 bases). The CDR3 extends over 12 amino acids. Germline CDR1 reads MNHEY; CDR2 reads SMNVEV (reference sequence). With 4 bases removed from V and 5 bases from J, the gap between germline ends came to 6 bases. CDR3 in amino acids: CASSWGYQPQHF. CDR3 nucleotide sequence: TGTGCCAGCAGTTGGGGCTATCAGCCCCAGCATTTT.

The J gene is TRBJ2-4, the V gene TRBV20-1; 15 bases map to TRBD2. The J call may be incorrect, as the DNA end agrees better with TRBJ2-7. The CDR3 length is 20 residues. Germline V gene lookup returns CDR1 DFQATT and CDR2 SNEGSKA (reference sequence). The CDR3 DNA is TGCAGTGCTAGAGATCGGCTTGGGGGACTAGCGGGAGGAAAGACTTACGAGCAGTACTTC. As protein: CSARDRLGGLAGGKTYEQYF.

The chain uses TRBV4-1 and TRBJ2-4; the match to TRBD2 covers 7 bases. The CDR3 loop spans 17 amino acids. CDR1 is MGHRA and CDR2 is YSYEKL in the germline V gene. V lost 0 bases, J lost 7 bases, and 12 bases stayed unmatched. CDR3 coding DNA: TGCGCCAGCAGCCAAGAGGGAGGGGCAGTTCGAGCGAACATTCAGTACTTC. As protein: CASSQEGGAVRANIQYF.